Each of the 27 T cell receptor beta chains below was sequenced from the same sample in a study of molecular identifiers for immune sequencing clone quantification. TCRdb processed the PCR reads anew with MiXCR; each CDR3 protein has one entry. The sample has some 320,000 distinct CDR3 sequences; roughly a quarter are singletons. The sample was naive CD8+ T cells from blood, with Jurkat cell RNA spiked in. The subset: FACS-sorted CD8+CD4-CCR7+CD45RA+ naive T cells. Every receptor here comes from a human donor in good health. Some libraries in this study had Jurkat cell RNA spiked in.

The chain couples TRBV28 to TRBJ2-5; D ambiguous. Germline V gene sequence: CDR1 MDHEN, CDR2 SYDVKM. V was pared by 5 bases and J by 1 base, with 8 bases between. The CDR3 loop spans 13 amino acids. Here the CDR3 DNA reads TGTGCCAGCAGTCCAGTAGGCCAAGAGACCCAGTACTTC. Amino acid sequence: CASSPVGQETQYF.

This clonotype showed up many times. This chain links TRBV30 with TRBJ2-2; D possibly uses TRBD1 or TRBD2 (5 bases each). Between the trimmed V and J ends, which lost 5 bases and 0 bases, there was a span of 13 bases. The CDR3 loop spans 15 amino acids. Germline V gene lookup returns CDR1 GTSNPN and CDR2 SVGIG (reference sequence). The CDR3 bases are TGTGCCTGGTGGCGGTGGGGGACGAACACCGGGGAGCTGTTTTTT. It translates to CAWWRWGTNTGELFF. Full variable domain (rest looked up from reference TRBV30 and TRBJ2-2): SQTIHQWPATLVQPVGSPLSLECTVEGTSNPNLYWYRQAAGRGLQLLFYSVGIGQISSEVPQNLSASRPQDRQFILSSKKLLLSDSGFYLCAWWRWGTNTGELFFGEGSRLTVL.

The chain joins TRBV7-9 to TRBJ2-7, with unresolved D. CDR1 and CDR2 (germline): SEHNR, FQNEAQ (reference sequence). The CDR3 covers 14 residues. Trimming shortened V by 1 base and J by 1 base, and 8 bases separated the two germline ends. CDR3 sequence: CASSLVAKSYEQYF. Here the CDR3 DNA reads TGTGCCAGCAGCTTAGTCGCTAAGTCCTACGAGCAGTACTTC.

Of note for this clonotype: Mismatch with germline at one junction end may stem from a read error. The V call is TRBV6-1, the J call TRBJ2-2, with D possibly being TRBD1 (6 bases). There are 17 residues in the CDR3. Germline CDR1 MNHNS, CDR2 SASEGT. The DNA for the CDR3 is TGTGCCAGCGGTGAATTGGGGGCGGGTTATACCACCGGGGAGCTGTTTTTT. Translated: CASGELGAGYTTGELFF.

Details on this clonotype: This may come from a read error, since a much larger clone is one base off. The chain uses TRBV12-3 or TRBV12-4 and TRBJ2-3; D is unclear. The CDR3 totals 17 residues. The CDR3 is CAGSPVEPSRVADTQYF. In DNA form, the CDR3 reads TGTGCCGGCAGTCCCGTAGAGCCCTCTCGGGTAGCAGATACGCAGTATTTT.

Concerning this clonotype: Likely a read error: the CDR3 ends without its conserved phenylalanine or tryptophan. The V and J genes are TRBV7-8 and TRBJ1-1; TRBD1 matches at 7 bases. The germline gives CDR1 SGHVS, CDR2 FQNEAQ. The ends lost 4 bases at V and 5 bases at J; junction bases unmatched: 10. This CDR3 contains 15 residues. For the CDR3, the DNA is TGTGCCAGCAGCTCCCTCCAGGGGGTGGGGACTGAAGCTTTCATT. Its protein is CASSSLQGVGTEAFI.

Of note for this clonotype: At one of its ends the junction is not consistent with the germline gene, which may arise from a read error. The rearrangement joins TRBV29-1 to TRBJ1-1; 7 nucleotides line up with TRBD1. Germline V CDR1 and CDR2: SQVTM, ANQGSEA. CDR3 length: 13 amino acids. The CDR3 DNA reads TGCGGCGTGGCACAGGGGTTGAACACTGAAGCTTTCTTT. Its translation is CGVAQGLNTEAFF.

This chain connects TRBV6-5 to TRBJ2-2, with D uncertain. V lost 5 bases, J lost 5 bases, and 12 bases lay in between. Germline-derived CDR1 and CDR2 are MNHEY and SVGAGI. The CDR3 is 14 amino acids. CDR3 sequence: CASSKVSMTGELFF. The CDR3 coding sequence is TGTGCCAGCAGTAAAGTTTCGATGACCGGGGAGCTGTTTTTT.

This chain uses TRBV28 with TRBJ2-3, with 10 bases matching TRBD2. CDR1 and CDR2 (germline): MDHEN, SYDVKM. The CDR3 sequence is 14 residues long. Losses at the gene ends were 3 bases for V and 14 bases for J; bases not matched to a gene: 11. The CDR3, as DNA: TGTGCCAGCAGTTTCAGACTAGCGGGTTTGTTTAGGTATTTT. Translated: CASSFRLAGLFRYF.

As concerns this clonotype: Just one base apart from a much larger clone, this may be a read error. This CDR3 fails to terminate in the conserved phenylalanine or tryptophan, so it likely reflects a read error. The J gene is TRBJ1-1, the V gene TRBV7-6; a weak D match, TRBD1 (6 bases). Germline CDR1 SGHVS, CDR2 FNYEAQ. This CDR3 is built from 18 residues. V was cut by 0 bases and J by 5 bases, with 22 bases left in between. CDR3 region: CASSLASGGTKQGTEAFL. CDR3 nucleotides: TGTGCCAGCAGCTTAGCGTCCGGGGGAACAAAGCAGGGGACTGAAGCTTTCTTA.

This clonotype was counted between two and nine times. CDR3 in amino acids: CSVATNVGAFF. The CDR3 DNA reads TGCAGCGTAGCCACGAACGTTGGAGCTTTCTTT. The chain joins TRBV29-1 to TRBJ1-1; D gene uncertain. With 6 bases removed from V and 10 bases from J, the gap between germline ends came to 15 bases. This CDR3 region has 11 residues. The V gene's germline CDR1 is SQVTM and CDR2 ANQGSEA.

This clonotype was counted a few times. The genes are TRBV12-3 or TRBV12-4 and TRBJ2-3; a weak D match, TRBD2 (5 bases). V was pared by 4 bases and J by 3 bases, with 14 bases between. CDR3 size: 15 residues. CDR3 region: CASSSHWELTDTQYF. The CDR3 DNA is TGTGCCAGCAGTTCCCATTGGGAGTTGACAGATACGCAGTATTTT.

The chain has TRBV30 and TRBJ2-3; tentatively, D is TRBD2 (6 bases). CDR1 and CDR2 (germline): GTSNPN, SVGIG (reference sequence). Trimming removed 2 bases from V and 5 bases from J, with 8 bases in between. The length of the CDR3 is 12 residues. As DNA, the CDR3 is TGTGCCTGGAGTCCGGGACTAGATACGCAGTATTTT. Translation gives CAWSPGLDTQYF.

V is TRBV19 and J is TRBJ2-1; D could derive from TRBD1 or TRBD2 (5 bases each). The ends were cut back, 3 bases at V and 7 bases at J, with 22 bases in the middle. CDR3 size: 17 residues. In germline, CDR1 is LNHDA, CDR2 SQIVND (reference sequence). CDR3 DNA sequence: TGTGCCAGTAGTATTGGATGGGGGTTAGGAGTGGTGAATGAGCAGTTCTTC. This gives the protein CASSIGWGLGVVNEQFF.

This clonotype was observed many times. CDR3 in DNA: TGTGCCAGCAGCTTCGTTAGCAATCAGCCCCAGCATTTT. As protein: CASSFVSNQPQHF. The chain combines TRBV7-8 with TRBJ1-5; D uncertain. The CDR3 runs 13 residues. The germline V gene has CDR1 SGHVS and CDR2 FQNEAQ. The V end lost 3 bases, the J end lost 0 bases, and 3 bases lay between the germline ends.

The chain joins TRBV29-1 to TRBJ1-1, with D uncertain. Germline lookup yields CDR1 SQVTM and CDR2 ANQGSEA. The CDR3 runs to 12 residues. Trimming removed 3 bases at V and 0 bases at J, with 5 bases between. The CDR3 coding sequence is TGCAGCGTTGAGGCACTGAACACTGAAGCTTTCTTT. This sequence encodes CSVEALNTEAFF.

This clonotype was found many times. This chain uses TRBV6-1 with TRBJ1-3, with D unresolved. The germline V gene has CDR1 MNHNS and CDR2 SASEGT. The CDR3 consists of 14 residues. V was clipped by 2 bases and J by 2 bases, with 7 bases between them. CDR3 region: CASSELGAGNTIYF. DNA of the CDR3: TGTGCCAGCAGTGAATTGGGTGCTGGAAACACCATATATTTT.

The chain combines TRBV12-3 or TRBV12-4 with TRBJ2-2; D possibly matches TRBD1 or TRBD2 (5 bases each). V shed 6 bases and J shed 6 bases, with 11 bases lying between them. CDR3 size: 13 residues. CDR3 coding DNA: TGTGCCAGCAGCGATCCGGGGCCCGGGGAGCTGTTTTTT. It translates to CASSDPGPGELFF.

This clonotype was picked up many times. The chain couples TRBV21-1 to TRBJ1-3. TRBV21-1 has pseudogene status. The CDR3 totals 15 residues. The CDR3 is CASSGDRADGNTIYF. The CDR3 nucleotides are TGTGCCAGCAGCGGGGACAGAGCTGATGGAAACACCATATATTTT.

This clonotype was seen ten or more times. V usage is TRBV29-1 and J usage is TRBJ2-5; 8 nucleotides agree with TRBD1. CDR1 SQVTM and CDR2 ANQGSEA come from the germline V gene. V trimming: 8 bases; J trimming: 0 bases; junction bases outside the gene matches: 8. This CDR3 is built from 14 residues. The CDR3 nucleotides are TGCAGCACATTGGAGACAGGGGACCAAGAGACCCAGTACTTC. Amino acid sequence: CSTLETGDQETQYF.

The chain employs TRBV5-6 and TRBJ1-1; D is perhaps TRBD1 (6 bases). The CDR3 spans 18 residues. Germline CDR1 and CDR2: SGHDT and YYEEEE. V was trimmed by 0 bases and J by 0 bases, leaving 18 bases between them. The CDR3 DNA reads TGTGCCAGCAGCTTGGTTGCTGGCAGGGGTGTTCTGAACACTGAAGCTTTCTTT. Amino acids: CASSLVAGRGVLNTEAFF.

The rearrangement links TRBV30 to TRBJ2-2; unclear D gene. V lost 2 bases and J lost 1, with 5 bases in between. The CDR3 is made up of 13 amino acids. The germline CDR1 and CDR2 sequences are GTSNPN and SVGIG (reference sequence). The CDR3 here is CAWSQVNTGELFF. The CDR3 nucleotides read TGTGCCTGGAGTCAAGTGAACACCGGGGAGCTGTTTTTT.

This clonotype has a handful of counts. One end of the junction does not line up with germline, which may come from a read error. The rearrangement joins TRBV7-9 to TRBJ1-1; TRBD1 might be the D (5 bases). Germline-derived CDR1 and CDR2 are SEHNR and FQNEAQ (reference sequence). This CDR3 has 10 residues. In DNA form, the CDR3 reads TGTGCCAGCAGCCGCTCCGGGACTCTCTTT. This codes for CASSRSGTLF.

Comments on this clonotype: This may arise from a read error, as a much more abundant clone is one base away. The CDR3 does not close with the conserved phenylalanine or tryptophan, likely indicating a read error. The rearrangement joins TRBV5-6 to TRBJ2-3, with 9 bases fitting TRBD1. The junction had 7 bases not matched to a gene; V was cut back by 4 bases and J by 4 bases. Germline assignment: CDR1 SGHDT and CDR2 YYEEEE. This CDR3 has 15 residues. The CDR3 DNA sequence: TGTGCCAGCAGCCAGAACAGGGGGCCGGCAGATACGCAGTATCTT. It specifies CASSQNRGPADTQYL.

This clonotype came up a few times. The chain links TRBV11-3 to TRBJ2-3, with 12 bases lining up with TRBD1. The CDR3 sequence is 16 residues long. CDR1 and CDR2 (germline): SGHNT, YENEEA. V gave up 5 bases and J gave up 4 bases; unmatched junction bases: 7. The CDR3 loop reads CASSPRDRGPADTQYF. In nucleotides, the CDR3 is TGTGCCAGCAGCCCCCGGGACAGGGGGCCGGCAGATACGCAGTATTTT. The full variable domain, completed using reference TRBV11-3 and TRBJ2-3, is EAGVVQSPRYKIIEKKQPVAFWCNPISGHNTLYWYLQNLGQGPELLIRYENEEAVDDSQLPKDRFSAERLKGVDSTLKIQPAELGDSAVYLCASSPRDRGPADTQYFGPGTRLTVL.

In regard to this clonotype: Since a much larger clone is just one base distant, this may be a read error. CDR3 nucleotide sequence: TGTGCCAGCGGTTTTAGCGGGGCCACAGATACGCAGTATTTT. It specifies CASGFSGATDTQYF. The chain has TRBV28 and TRBJ2-3, with 8 bases matching TRBD2. The CDR3 totals 14 residues. Germline V lookup: CDR1 MDHEN, CDR2 SYDVKM.

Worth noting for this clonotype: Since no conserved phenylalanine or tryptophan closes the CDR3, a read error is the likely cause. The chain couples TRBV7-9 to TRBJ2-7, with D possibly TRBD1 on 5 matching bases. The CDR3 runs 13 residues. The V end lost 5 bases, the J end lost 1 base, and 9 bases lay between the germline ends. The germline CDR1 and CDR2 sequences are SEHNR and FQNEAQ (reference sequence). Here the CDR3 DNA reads TGTGCCAGCAGCCAGGACACGTCCTACGAGCAGTACCTC. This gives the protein CASSQDTSYEQYL.